The 32 T cell receptor beta chains below all came from one sample that was sequenced in a study of vaccination and CD4 T cells after COVID-19. Treatment meaning: roughly 10-day PBMC culture with coronavirus spike peptide pools or control peptides (ViraFEST assay). These receptors have no identified antigens. Cultured CD4+ T cell DNA was sequenced using the Oncomine TCR Beta short-read assay. MiXCR, applied by TCRdb to the PCR reads, yields one record per CDR3 protein. The repertoire holds about 9,000 distinct CDR3 sequences, with about 59% as singletons. Sequences were obtained from CD4+ T cells from blood, cultured in vitro. Receptor source: a human donor who had recovered from COVID-19.

CDR3 loop: CSARGRPSEQYF. The CDR3 bases are TGCAGTGCAAGGGGCCGGCCGAGCGAGCAGTACTTC. The chain joins TRBV20-1 to TRBJ2-7, with a possible D match to TRBD1 (5 bases). Trimming removed 6 bases at V and 6 bases at J, with 15 bases between. Germline V gives CDR1 DFQATT, CDR2 SNEGSKA (reference sequence). The CDR3 contains 12 residues.

The chain uses TRBV28 and TRBJ2-7; the match to TRBD1 covers 7 bases. With 4 bases clipped from V and 6 bases from J, the junction kept 3 bases outside the gene matches. The CDR3 is 12 residues long. Germline lookup yields CDR1 MDHEN and CDR2 SYDVKM. CDR3 sequence: CASSSYRGEQYF. CDR3 nucleotide sequence: TGTGCCAGCAGTTCGTACAGGGGCGAGCAGTACTTC.

The chain uses TRBV6-2 or TRBV6-3 and TRBJ2-7; D tentatively fits TRBD1 or TRBD2 (5 bases each). CDR1 is MNHEY and CDR2 is SVGEGT in the germline V gene. The CDR3 has 13 residues. The V end lost 0 bases, the J end lost 5 bases, and 8 bases lay between the germline ends. The chain's CDR3 is CASSYSRGHEQYF. CDR3 bases: TGTGCCAGCAGTTACTCACGGGGCCACGAGCAGTACTTC.

This chain joins TRBV7-8 and TRBJ1-5; TRBD1 matches at 7 bases. The CDR3 sequence is 13 residues long. Trimming at V came to 5 bases and at J to 9 bases, leaving 7 bases not matched to a gene. Germline V gives CDR1 SGHVS, CDR2 FQNEAQ. Written as DNA, the CDR3 is TGTGCCAGCAGCGGGGGAAGGGACAGGCCCCAGCATTTT. As protein: CASSGGRDRPQHF.

The genes are TRBV24-1 and TRBJ2-5, with 8 bases fitting TRBD2. Trimming removed 2 bases from V and 5 bases from J; junction bases left unmatched: 6. CDR1 and CDR2 from the germline V gene are KGHDR and SFDVKD. This CDR3 spans 15 amino acids. CDR3 nucleotides: TGTGCCACCAGTGATTGGTCGGGAGGGAGGGAGACCCAGTACTTC. Protein product: CATSDWSGGRETQYF.

The J gene is TRBJ2-7, the V gene TRBV20-1; 11 bases are a match to TRBD2. The germline gives CDR1 DFQATT, CDR2 SNEGSKA (reference sequence). This CDR3 comprises 16 residues. This CDR3 is CSTQGTSGKSSYEQYF. DNA for the CDR3: TGCTCGACCCAAGGGACTAGCGGAAAGAGCTCCTACGAGCAGTACTTC.

V and J are TRBV2 and TRBJ2-7; no clear D gene. This CDR3 has 11 amino acids. CDR1 and CDR2 from the germline V gene are SNHLY and FYNNEI. Trimming removed 5 bases from V and 2 bases from J, with 4 bases in between. Here the CDR3 DNA reads TGTGCCAGCAGTTGGGCCTACGAGCAGTACTTC. The encoded protein is CASSWAYEQYF.

This clonotype was seen more than once but under ten times. The chain is built from TRBV15 and TRBJ2-7, with D perhaps matching TRBD1 or TRBD2 (6 bases each). Germline V CDR1 and CDR2: LNHNV, YYDKDF (reference sequence). The CDR3 has 17 amino acids. V lost 4 bases and J lost 1, with 20 bases in between. CDR3 sequence: CATSTPPGASASYEQYF. The CDR3 DNA sequence: TGTGCCACCAGCACCCCCCCAGGGGCTAGCGCTTCCTACGAGCAGTACTTC.

The genes are TRBV27 and TRBJ1-2; 9 positions match TRBD1. V was clipped by 6 bases and J by 4 bases; unmatched bases: 12. The germline V gene has CDR1 MNHEY and CDR2 SMNVEV (reference sequence). The CDR3 is 16 amino acids. CDR3 in DNA: TGTGCCAGCAGAGTATCCAGGACAGGGGCCCCCTATGGCTACACCTTC. Protein: CASRVSRTGAPYGYTF.

The chain is built from TRBV6-2 or TRBV6-3 and TRBJ1-5; D may be TRBD1 (6 bases). This CDR3 is built from 12 residues. In germline, CDR1 is MNHEY, CDR2 SVGEGT. Trimming took off 5 bases at V and 7 bases at J, with 9 bases between the two ends. In nucleotides, the CDR3 is TGTGCCAGCAGTCTCAGGGGCCAGCCCCAGCATTTT. This encodes CASSLRGQPQHF.

The chain uses TRBV20-1 and TRBJ2-1; 9 bases agree with TRBD2. The junction had 2 bases not matched to a gene; V was cut back by 1 base and J by 7 bases. Germline V gives CDR1 DFQATT, CDR2 SNEGSKA (reference sequence). This CDR3 has 13 residues. The CDR3: CSARGLAANEQFF. The CDR3 DNA reads TGCAGTGCTAGAGGACTAGCGGCGAATGAGCAGTTCTTC.

The J gene is TRBJ1-5, the V gene TRBV7-2; D ambiguous. The CDR3 sequence is 12 residues long. From germline, CDR1 is SGHTA and CDR2 FQGNSA. Trimming cost V 1 base and J 6 bases, with 4 bases left between them. CDR3 DNA sequence: TGTGCCAGCAGCTTAGGACGTCAGCCCCAGCATTTT. Amino acid sequence: CASSLGRQPQHF.

The chain couples TRBV20-1 to TRBJ1-5; tentatively, D is TRBD1 (5 bases). V was shortened by 0 bases and J by 5 bases, with 11 bases between the two germline ends. Germline loops: CDR1 DFQATT, CDR2 SNEGSKA (reference sequence). The CDR3 covers 14 residues. The CDR3 nucleotides are TGCAGTGCTAGAGATGGTAGGGGATATCAGCCCCAGCATTTT. Its translation: CSARDGRGYQPQHF.

This rearrangement joins TRBV7-9 to TRBJ1-1; no clear D. This CDR3 comprises 12 residues. Between the trimmed V and J ends, which lost 5 bases and 5 bases, there was a span of 9 bases. Per germline, CDR1 SEHNR and CDR2 FQNEAQ (reference sequence). The CDR3 nucleotides read TGTGCCAGCAGCCCAGTACGGACTGAAGCTTTCTTT. Its translation: CASSPVRTEAFF. The full variable domain, its missing parts supplied by reference TRBV7-9 and TRBJ1-1, is DTGVSQNPRHKITKRGQNVTFRCDPISEHNRLYWYRQTLGQGPEFLTYFQNEAQLEKSRLLSDRFSAERPKGSFSTLEIQRTEQGDSAMYLCASSPVRTEAFFGQGTRLTVV.

V is TRBV19 and J is TRBJ1-1, with D possibly being TRBD1 (5 bases). The CDR3 sequence is 13 residues long. Trimming pared 4 bases from V and 3 bases from J, leaving 9 bases between. Germline assignment: CDR1 LNHDA and CDR2 SQIVND (reference sequence). CDR3 DNA: TGTGCCAGTAGTACATCCAGGGACACTGAAGCTTTCTTT. Its protein product is CASSTSRDTEAFF.

The chain combines TRBV20-1 with TRBJ1-6, with D hard to call. Per the germline V gene, CDR1 is DFQATT and CDR2 is SNEGSKA (reference sequence). This CDR3 contains 15 residues. The V end lost 3 bases, the J end lost 0 bases, and 9 bases lay between the germline ends. In nucleotides, the CDR3 is TGCAGTGCTAGGGCTCGTAGCTCCTATAATTCACCCCTCCACTTT. Translating it yields CSARARSSYNSPLHF.

The chain couples TRBV20-1 to TRBJ1-5, with D unresolved. Germline V lookup: CDR1 DFQATT, CDR2 SNEGSKA (reference sequence). CDR3 length equals 16 residues. V was clipped by 0 bases and J by 0 bases, with 12 bases between them. The CDR3 is CSARDPALYSNQPQHF. The DNA of the CDR3 is TGCAGTGCTAGAGATCCGGCTCTATATAGCAATCAGCCCCAGCATTTT.

This clonotype has only a few counts. The genes are TRBV28 and TRBJ1-2, with D maybe TRBD1 (6 bases). The CDR3 has 8 amino acids. Germline assignment: CDR1 MDHEN and CDR2 SYDVKM. The CDR3 nucleotides are TGTACAAGGGGGGGCTACACCTTC. It encodes CTRGGYTF.

The gene calls are TRBV6-1 and TRBJ2-7; 9 bases agree with TRBD2. The CDR3 has 14 residues. Germline V lookup: CDR1 MNHNS, CDR2 SASEGT. The V segment lost 10 bases and the J segment 5 bases; nucleotides outside the gene matches: 12. The CDR3 reads CATLSGGRAHEQYF. Here the CDR3 DNA reads TGTGCCACCCTGAGTGGCGGGAGGGCCCACGAGCAGTACTTC.

The chain is built from TRBV4-3 and TRBJ2-1; TRBD1 aligns across 7 bases. Germline V gives CDR1 LGHNA, CDR2 YSLEER. CDR3 length: 13 residues. V trimming: 0 bases; J trimming: 15 bases; junction bases outside the gene matches: 8. The CDR3 loop is CASSQDRQGTPFF. CDR3 in DNA: TGCGCCAGCAGCCAAGATAGACAGGGAACACCGTTCTTC.

This chain joins TRBV20-1 and TRBJ1-1; D ambiguous. CDR1 and CDR2 from the germline V gene are DFQATT and SNEGSKA (reference sequence). This CDR3 region has 14 residues. Trimming stripped 6 bases from V and 0 bases from J, with 14 bases between. CDR3 bases: TGCAGTGCCAACTATGGGATGATGAACACTGAAGCTTTCTTT. This translates into CSANYGMMNTEAFF.

The chain uses TRBV20-1 and TRBJ2-3; 9 bases fit TRBD1. The J segment lost 4 bases and the V segment lost 6 bases, leaving 8 bases of the junction unmatched. Per the germline V gene, CDR1 is DFQATT and CDR2 is SNEGSKA (reference sequence). The CDR3 runs 14 residues. The chain's CDR3 is CSAGGQGGADTQYF. The CDR3 nucleotides are TGCAGTGCCGGGGGACAGGGAGGAGCAGATACGCAGTATTTT.

The V and J genes are TRBV11-1 and TRBJ1-2; 9 positions agree with TRBD1. The J segment lost 4 bases and the V segment lost 5 bases, leaving 8 bases of the junction unmatched. The CDR3 has 15 amino acids. Per the germline V gene, CDR1 is SGHAT and CDR2 is FQDESV (reference sequence). CDR3 sequence: CASSPSGGQGYGYTF. For the CDR3, the DNA is TGTGCCAGCAGCCCTTCGGGGGGACAGGGCTATGGCTACACCTTC.

The chain uses TRBV20-1 and TRBJ1-5; no reliable D call. The CDR3 loop spans 14 amino acids. With 5 bases removed from V and 0 bases from J, the gap between germline ends came to 11 bases. Germline-derived CDR1 and CDR2 are DFQATT and SNEGSKA (reference sequence). CDR3 sequence (DNA): TGCAGTGCTTCGACGCCAGATAGCAATCAGCCCCAGCATTTT. Its translation is CSASTPDSNQPQHF.

V and J are TRBV7-9 and TRBJ1-6, with 8 bases lining up with TRBD1. The CDR3 is 15 amino acids. Trimming took 3 bases from V and 10 from J; bases not matched to a gene: 8. Germline V gene data show CDR1 as SEHNR and CDR2 as FQNEAQ (reference sequence). The CDR3 coding sequence is TGTGCCAGCAGCTTTGCGGACAGGGTTAGCTCACCCCTCCACTTT. It encodes CASSFADRVSSPLHF.

This clonotype occurred once. The chain is built from TRBV27 and TRBJ2-7; 8 bases align to TRBD1. This CDR3 spans 15 amino acids. Germline trimming cut 6 bases from V and 4 bases from J; bases unmatched to any gene: 11. Per the germline V gene, CDR1 is MNHEY and CDR2 is SMNVEV (reference sequence). The DNA for the CDR3 is TGTGCCAGCAGGGGACTGGGACAGGCTAATTACGAGCAGTACTTC. Translation gives CASRGLGQANYEQYF.

This clonotype was counted a single time. The genes are TRBV20-1 and TRBJ2-7; 7 bases match TRBD1. The CDR3 is 13 amino acids. After removal of 5 bases from V and 3 bases from J, the junction contained 7 bases not matched to a gene. The V gene's germline CDR1 is DFQATT and CDR2 SNEGSKA (reference sequence). The CDR3 region has the DNA TGCAGTGCTCGACAGGGATTCCTCTACGAGCAGTACTTC. Translating gives CSARQGFLYEQYF.

This clonotype was counted a few times. V usage is TRBV10-3 and J usage is TRBJ1-6; tentatively, D is TRBD1 (6 bases). With 4 bases removed from V and 12 bases from J, the gap between germline ends came to 16 bases. This CDR3 has 14 amino acids. Per germline, CDR1 ENHRY and CDR2 SYGVKD. CDR3 residues: CAISGEGLGGPLHF. DNA of the CDR3: TGTGCCATCAGTGGCGAGGGCTTAGGGGGACCCCTCCACTTT.

The chain employs TRBV20-1 and TRBJ2-5, with 7 bases aligning to TRBD1. The CDR3 has 14 amino acids. The V and J ends lost 0 bases and 2 bases, in that order; junction bases with no gene match: 3. The germline V gene encodes CDR1 DFQATT and CDR2 SNEGSKA (reference sequence). The CDR3 coding sequence is TGCAGTGCTAGAGACATACAGGGGCAAGAGACCCAGTACTTC. Amino acid sequence: CSARDIQGQETQYF.

V usage is TRBV28 and J usage is TRBJ1-5, with D perhaps matching TRBD1 (5 bases). Germline V gene sequence: CDR1 MDHEN, CDR2 SYDVKM. The CDR3 consists of 16 residues. The germline V and J ends were trimmed by 0 bases and 11 bases, with 20 bases remaining between them. The CDR3 loop reads CASSLWGRDAQSTQHF. The CDR3 coding sequence is TGTGCCAGCAGTTTATGGGGCAGGGACGCCCAATCAACCCAGCATTTT.

V gene TRBV6-1 combines with J gene TRBJ1-2; D might be TRBD1 (5 bases). Germline-derived CDR1 and CDR2 are MNHNS and SASEGT. V was clipped by 5 bases and J by 7 bases, with 14 bases between them. This CDR3 has 13 residues. The DNA of the CDR3 is TGTGCCAGCAGTCACGGGCAGGGTATTGGCTACACCTTC. As protein: CASSHGQGIGYTF.

This clonotype appeared a few times. V and J are TRBV24-1 and TRBJ2-5, with 13 bases lining up with TRBD2. The germline V gene encodes CDR1 KGHDR and CDR2 SFDVKD. This CDR3 is built from 16 residues. V was pared by 1 base and J by 5 bases, with 3 bases of the junction left unmatched. DNA of the CDR3: TGTGCCACCAGTGATTTCCCGACTAGCGGGAGGGAGACCCAGTACTTC. Its translation: CATSDFPTSGRETQYF.